This T cell receptor beta chain was sequenced in a study of blood T cell repertoires in COVID-19 (dated by TCRdb to the early 2020s). Concerning the study at large: Samples from collaborators originated in the United States, Italy and Spain and spanned both the acute and convalescent phases of COVID-19. Sample metadata almost always included a de-identified subject ID, COVID-19 status, age in years and sex. A freely available public database, intended as a resource for researchers studying the immune response to SARS-CoV-2, is where the repertoires were released. Where HLA class I and class II types were available, the types were taken from metadata supplied by the sample provider, not from assay-based typing. The prospective study material was composed of cDNA or gDNA derived from T cells, B-cell-depleted T cells, or PBMCs. Samples came from the ongoing ImmuneRACE study (first 160 participants) plus 1,254 subjects from 6 global collaborators. The dataset comprised deeply sampled blood TCRbeta repertoires from subjects exposed to, actively infected with, or recovered from COVID-19.

At one collaborating source in Seattle, patients were enrolled during active infection and were followed longitudinally through the course of disease. The collaborating institutions used their own protocols to collect whole blood in K2EDTA tubes. For TCRbeta analysis, collaborators shipped samples in one of three forms: frozen whole blood, isolated PBMCs, or DNA extracted from either of those sample types. Study-wide conclusions, independent of this receptor: The quantity of clinical and demographic metadata differed by source and by participant and was supplied without curation.

This clone was found once. It has no known antigen specificity. Base qualities are missing; no much larger clone stands one base away. The immunoSEQ Assay, a bias-controlled multiplex PCR, was used to amplify TCRbeta CDR3 regions from genomic DNA. Per the authors' processing: The number of nucleated cells in each sample was estimated from the amplification of reference gene primers within the assay. To quantify the absolute abundance of each unique TCRbeta CDR3 rearrangement, sequence reads were collapsed and filtered. For each sample, productive Simpson clonality was calculated as the square root of Simpson's diversity index over productive rearrangements. TCRdb limited this immuneACCESS table to in-frame rearrangements with V and J called. A share of clones is missing; checked studies link under half to unresolved V genes, and the rest is unexplained. That table is the source of V, J and clone size, and D and trimming were worked out from the DNA. The sample profile shows a few hundred thousand clones; just under 90% of them were found once. In total, the top ten clones hold approximately 1.8% of the sample.

The sequence was obtained from a woman in her twenties or thirties with COVID-19, enrolled during active disease. The specimen sequenced was peripheral blood.

Read as DNA, the sequence is TGTGCCAGCAGCTTAAATGGGGCTTATCAGCCCCAGCATTTT. Its translation reads: CASSLNGAYQPQHF. This sequence uses TRBV7-2 and TRBJ1-5, and perhaps TRBD1 as D gene, on 5 matching bases. From its cysteine to its phenylalanine, the CDR3 spans 14 amino acids. Just CDR3 DNA is preserved here, 42 bases in frame from base 1. Based on the germline V gene, the CDR1 and CDR2 sequences are SGHTA and FQGNSA. Trimming at the junction amounts to 2 bases on V and 5 bases on J, and the germline ends lie 10 bases apart.